What follows are 11 T cell receptor beta chains derived from one specimen sequenced in a study of blood T cell repertoires in COVID-19. Data came from immunoSEQ multiplex PCR; TCRdb stores just in-frame clones and leaves some out. The sample lists about 210,000 clones, about 90% occurring once. The specimen sequenced was peripheral blood. These receptors were taken from a young man with acute or convalescent COVID-19.

The DNA for the CDR3 is TGTGCCAGCTCATCCGACAGCCATCATTCACCCCTCCACTTT. It yields the protein CASSSDSHHSPLHF. The chain joins TRBV18 to TRBJ1-6, with D tentatively TRBD1 (5 bases). The CDR3 contains 14 residues. Germline-derived CDR1 and CDR2 are KGHSH and LQKENI. V was trimmed by 5 bases and J by 8 bases, leaving 13 bases between them.

The rearrangement joins TRBV18 to TRBJ2-3, with 10 bases that match TRBD1. The CDR3 has 15 residues. From germline, CDR1 is KGHSH and CDR2 LQKENI. V lost 2 bases and J lost 3; bases outside the gene matches: 2. CDR3 DNA sequence: TGTGCCAGCTCACCAAGGACAGGGGGGACAGATACGCAGTATTTT. Protein: CASSPRTGGTDTQYF.

V usage is TRBV18 and J usage is TRBJ2-2; 9 nucleotides align to TRBD2. Germline-derived CDR1 and CDR2 are KGHSH and LQKENI. Germline trimming cut 5 bases from V and 3 bases from J; bases unmatched to any gene: 4. There are 15 residues in the CDR3. The DNA of the CDR3 is TGTGCCAGCTCAGTAGCGGGAGTTCACACCGGGGAGCTGTTTTTT. Protein sequence: CASSVAGVHTGELFF.

The J gene is TRBJ2-3, the V gene TRBV5-1; D is possibly TRBD1 (6 bases). The CDR3 consists of 14 residues. The ends were cut back, 6 bases at V and 3 bases at J, with 14 bases in the middle. Germline V gene data show CDR1 as SGHRS and CDR2 as YFSETQ. The CDR3 region has the DNA TGCGCCAGCACCGCCGGACAGCCAACAGATACGCAGTATTTT. Its translation: CASTAGQPTDTQYF.

This chain joins TRBV5-1 and TRBJ2-1; the match to TRBD2 covers 10 bases. Trimming cost V 0 bases and J 9 bases; bases outside gene matches: 6. Per the germline V gene, CDR1 is SGHRS and CDR2 is YFSETQ. The CDR3 length is 15 residues. The CDR3 nucleotides read TGCGCCAGCAGCTTGGCGACTAGCGGGTGGGGTGAGCAGTTCTTC. It codes for CASSLATSGWGEQFF.

In DNA form, the CDR3 reads TGTGCCATCAGTGAGGGCAGCTCTGGAAACACCATATATTTT. Residues: CAISEGSSGNTIYF. This chain links TRBV10-3 with TRBJ1-3; D ambiguous. This CDR3 has 14 residues. The germline V gene encodes CDR1 ENHRY and CDR2 SYGVKD. V was cut by 2 bases and J by 0 bases, with 5 bases left in between.

The rearrangement links TRBV24-1 to TRBJ2-3; 8 nucleotides agree with TRBD1. With 1 base clipped from V and 9 bases from J, the junction kept 8 bases outside the gene matches. This CDR3 contains 15 residues. The germline V gene encodes CDR1 KGHDR and CDR2 SFDVKD. The DNA of the CDR3 is TGTGCCACCAGTGATTTTGGACAGGGAGTAGAAACGCAGTATTTT. Its protein is CATSDFGQGVETQYF.

V and J are TRBV11-1 and TRBJ1-6, with 7 positions matching TRBD1. Germline values: CDR1 SGHAT, CDR2 FQDESV (reference sequence). Unmatched junction bases numbered 4, after V lost 5 bases and J lost 3 bases. The CDR3 totals 15 residues. The DNA of the CDR3 is TGTGCCAGCAGCCCGGACAGGAACTATAATTCACCCCTCCACTTT. It yields the protein CASSPDRNYNSPLHF.

The chain joins TRBV7-8 to TRBJ1-5; D might be TRBD1 (5 bases). This CDR3 spans 13 amino acids. Trimming shortened V by 5 bases and J by 4 bases, and 9 bases separated the two germline ends. Germline loops: CDR1 SGHVS, CDR2 FQNEAQ. Written as DNA, the CDR3 is TGTGCCAGCAGCCGTGACAGAAATCAGCCCCAGCATTTT. Translated, it gives CASSRDRNQPQHF.

In this sample, this clone turned up a few times. This chain connects TRBV5-1 to TRBJ2-1; D is perhaps TRBD1 (5 bases). Germline V gene lookup returns CDR1 SGHRS and CDR2 YFSETQ. This CDR3 comprises 16 residues. The germline V and J ends were trimmed by 5 bases and 0 bases, with 15 bases remaining between them. CDR3 coding DNA: TGCGCCAGCAGTTACGCACAGGCCTTCTCCTACAATGAGCAGTTCTTC. Its translation is CASSYAQAFSYNEQFF.

This sequence joins TRBV28 and TRBJ2-3, with D maybe TRBD2 (5 bases). The V and J ends lost 4 bases and 10 bases respectively, with 12 bases between them. Germline V gives CDR1 MDHEN, CDR2 SYDVKM. The CDR3 covers 12 residues. The CDR3 sequence: CASSSPPRAQYF. The CDR3 nucleotides are TGTGCCAGCAGTTCCCCGCCGAGGGCGCAGTATTTT. The full variable domain, with the rest looked up from reference TRBV28 and TRBJ2-3, is DVKVTQSSRYLVKRTGEKVFLECVQDMDHENMFWYRQDPGLGLRLIYFSYDVKMKEKGDIPEGYSVSREKKERFSLILESASTNQTSMYLCASSSPPRAQYFGPGTRLTVL.